This T cell receptor beta chain derives from a study of blood T cells in healthy people across ages (dated by TCRdb to the mid-2010s). Some background on the complete study: In model experiments, roughly one uniquely barcoded TCR beta cDNA molecule per two T cells was captured by template switching. Age-related changes in TCR beta repertoire diversity were measured in the study by deep sequencing normalized with unique cDNA molecular identifiers. The donors were split into four age groups: young (average about 15 years), middle-aged (more than 35), aged (around 67) and long-lived (over 80). Donors of different ages were randomly distributed across sequencing lanes to avoid experimental bias. Using the same blood draw, the study looked at two additional independent replicas of 1 million unique cDNA reads for two donors, one aged 18 to 29 and the other aged 80 or older. The investigation overall reported the following: Observed TCR beta diversity correlated strongly with the percentage of naive T cells measured by flow cytometry. Conclusive comparison of naive and antigen-experienced compartments was prevented by the profiling of bulk unsorted PBMCs. Donor CMV infection status was unknown, potentially confounding age-related changes in expanded clonotypes. Compared with the aged group, more naive CD4+ T cells, fewer expanded clones and increased TCR diversity were shown by the long-lived group, suggesting age selection. Estimates of total diversity from one million sequenced T cells were regarded as lower bounds and underestimates. Observed TCR beta diversity per million T cells fell roughly linearly with age, and a significant reduction was already apparent by age about 36.

This clonotype has just a few counts. Its cognate antigen has yet to be identified. The sample holds no much larger clone one base away, and base qualities are not on file. Systemically healthy Caucasian individuals from Russia, around 39 in total and aged about 6 to 95 years, were included as donors. About 10 milliliters of peripheral blood were collected from each donor into EDTA-treated Vacutainer tubes. PBMCs were isolated by Ficoll-Paque density-gradient centrifugation, with at least 6 million obtained per sample. Trizol reagent was used to extract total RNA from PBMCs, with at least 6 micrograms per sample. For every donor, flow cytometry on a PBMC aliquot measured the percentage of naive CD45RAhigh/CD27high T cells. Receptor amplification or capture employed 5' RACE. The listed sequencing device is Illumina HiSeq 2500. The second PCR ran for about 7 to 11 cycles and used a J-beta primer mix along with a sample-barcoded 5' primer. Each TCR beta cDNA molecule received a unique molecular identifier from a template-switch 5' adaptor carrying 12 random nucleotides. Each sample yielded at least 2.5 million CDR3-containing paired-end reads. First-strand cDNA was synthesized from all RNA with the Mint cDNA synthesis kit, primed by a TRBC-specific oligonucleotide. All cDNA was treated with uracil-DNA glycosylase and then went through a first 18-cycle PCR with the universal primers M1SS and BC2_uni_R. The authors processed their data as follows. For normalization, 1 million high-quality reads were randomly selected from each sample, with every read carrying a distinct molecular identifier. Reads with shared molecular identifiers were discarded instead of being binned into consensus sequences. MiTCR, set to a Q25 quality threshold and the strictest error-elimination algorithm, was used for CDR3 identification, clonotype clustering and error correction. A nonparametric unseen species model with Euler transformation was used to estimate lower-bound total TCR beta diversity. The public sequencing data were trimmed at Q25 with fastp and processed into clonotypes with MiXCR by TCRdb, which kept only in-frame beta chains. Each CDR3 protein appears once, grouped with its most common genes and DNA. TCRdb, not the original authors, processed these V and J calls. This sample lists 700,000 or so distinct CDR3 sequences; around 43% were detected once. The top ten hold around 32% of the sample.

CDR1 and CDR2 are drawn from the germline V gene: MDHEN, SYDVKM. The CDR3 numbers 16 residues from cysteine through phenylalanine. Only the CDR3 portion is preserved as DNA: 48 bases, with reading frame beginning at the first base. V is pared back by 6 bases and J by 0 bases, with 14 bases lying between the germline termini. This receptor was identified in a man aged 80 or over in good health. The sequencing input was blood. Recombination linked TRBV28 to TRBJ2-2, and TRBD2 may be the D gene, going by 7 matching bases. The DNA is TGTGCCAGCAGCGGGAGGACAGTATCGAACACCGGGGAGCTGTTTTTT. This codes for CASSGRTVSNTGELFF.